This TCR beta chain was recovered during a study of blood T cell repertoires in COVID-19. Across the study: Material from acute and convalescent COVID-19 was sourced from the United States, Italy and Spain. T cells, B-cell-depleted T cells, or PBMCs provided the cDNA or gDNA that served as material.

In the study's own analysis: Amplification from reference gene primers served as the basis for estimated nucleated cell counts. The method was immunoSEQ multiplex PCR; TCRdb's version includes in-frame clones alone and lacks a portion of them. V and J calls and clone size are those listed in that table; D and trimming were worked out from the DNA. The sample lists about 150,000 clones; 91% were seen once. This clone was recorded once. The clonotype originates from a man in his fifties or sixties with acute or convalescent COVID-19. The sample consisted of peripheral blood.

The CDR3 protein is CASSIGTSLYEQYF. CDR3 DNA sequence: TGTGCCAGTAGTATAGGGACTAGCCTATACGAGCAGTACTTC. The chain recombines TRBV19 with TRBJ2-7; 8 bases line up with TRBD2. The CDR3 length is 14 residues. Per germline, CDR1 LNHDA and CDR2 SQIVND (reference sequence). Germline trimming cut 1 base from V and 4 bases from J; bases unmatched to any gene: 3.